This T cell receptor (beta chain) is drawn from a study of T cells in Graves' hyperthyroidism and ophthalmopathy. The V and J ends lost 5 bases and 0 bases, in that order; junction bases with no gene match: 4. This CDR3 is built from 15 residues. Germline CDR1 is SGHTA and CDR2 is FQGNSA. RNA transcripts were the template for amplifying TCR beta CDR3 regions. HTBI primers were the set used in a first-round RT-PCR of the TCR CDR3. TCRdb processed the multiplex PCR reads anew with MiXCR; each CDR3 protein has one entry. The data contain some 770,000 distinct CDR3 sequences, about a sixth of them seen just once; the ten biggest clones take up 8.4%. This clonotype occurred a few times. Its matching antigen is unknown. Whole-study findings and limits: Most clonotypes that expanded in the thyroid above 0.001 also showed up in blood.

Used for diagnoses were clinical symptoms, serum thyroxine and TRAb, thyroid ultrasound and orbital computed tomography. Sequenced input: blood. The chain has TRBV7-2 and TRBJ2-3, with TRBD1 identical over 8 bases. This TCR derives from a man aged 18 to 30 with Graves' hyperthyroidism. CDR3 sequence: CASSIDRGSTDTQYF. The CDR3, as DNA: TGTGCCAGCAGCATCGACAGGGGTAGCACAGATACGCAGTATTTT.